Below, 22 T cell receptor beta chains from the same sample are listed, as sequenced in a study of patients and donors after allogeneic stem cell transplantation (dated by TCRdb to 2020 to 2021). Library prep was done by RT-PCR. Sequencing was performed on a NextSeq 550. TCRdb reanalyzed the raw reads on its own, using fastp at Q25 for trimming and MiXCR for clone calling, and kept in-frame beta chains. Every CDR3 protein is listed once, alongside the most common genes and DNA of its rows. The sample profile shows roughly 880,000 distinct CDR3 sequences; more than 15% of them were found once. The ten top clones hold under 6.5% of the sample. The sequencing input was blood, either unsorted or a sorted T cell fraction (not recorded which). Every receptor here comes from a human donor who was either an allogeneic HSCT recipient or a stem cell or donor lymphocyte infusion donor (not recorded which). It is not recorded whose cells these are; they may come from a transplant donor.

This chain uses TRBV5-1 with TRBJ2-1, with D possibly matching TRBD2 (5 bases). Trimming removed 0 bases at V and 8 bases at J, with 18 bases between. The CDR3 consists of 16 residues. The germline CDR1 and CDR2 sequences are SGHRS and YFSETQ. In DNA form, the CDR3 reads TGCGCCAGCAGCTTGGCCTTACGGGCCCCCGGGGATGAGCAGTTCTTC. It codes for CASSLALRAPGDEQFF.

This chain uses TRBV24-1 with TRBJ1-1, with 11 bases matching TRBD1. The CDR3 has 12 amino acids. J was trimmed by 8 bases and V by 9 bases; bases with no gene match: 4. Germline CDR1 and CDR2: KGHDR and SFDVKD. The CDR3 is CATGQGAGEAFF. CDR3 DNA sequence: TGTGCCACCGGACAGGGGGCAGGCGAAGCTTTCTTT.

The chain uses TRBV29-1 and TRBJ1-2, with TRBD1 identical over 7 bases. CDR3 length: 12 amino acids. Losses at the gene ends were 7 bases for V and 4 bases for J; bases not matched to a gene: 6. Germline V gene lookup returns CDR1 SQVTM and CDR2 ANQGSEA. This CDR3 reads CSARDSPYGYTF. CDR3 nucleotide sequence: TGCAGCGCCCGGGACAGTCCCTATGGCTACACCTTC.

The table lists this clonotype with a few counts. The chain combines TRBV12-3 or TRBV12-4 with TRBJ1-6; D not resolved. V dropped 7 bases and J dropped 9 bases, with 13 bases sitting between them. This CDR3 region has 13 residues. In DNA, the CDR3 is TGTGCCAGCACCCCAAGTTTTGGTTCACCCCTCCACTTT. Amino acids: CASTPSFGSPLHF.

The chain recombines TRBV20-1 with TRBJ1-5, with D possibly matching TRBD1 (5 bases). Trimming removed 0 bases at V and 7 bases at J, with 16 bases between. CDR3 length: 15 residues. Germline loops: CDR1 DFQATT, CDR2 SNEGSKA (reference sequence). This CDR3 is CSARDRASMGQPQHF. In DNA form, the CDR3 reads TGCAGTGCTAGAGACAGGGCCTCCATGGGGCAGCCCCAGCATTTT.

Only a few counts were recorded for this clonotype. The chain links TRBV9 to TRBJ2-5; D gene ambiguous. V dropped 4 bases and J dropped 1 base, with 14 bases sitting between them. Germline V lookup: CDR1 SGDLS, CDR2 YYNGEE. There are 15 residues in the CDR3. The DNA of the CDR3 is TGTGCCAGCAGCACACCAGTGTCTTCCCAAGAGACCCAGTACTTC. Its protein product is CASSTPVSSQETQYF.

This chain uses TRBV5-5 with TRBJ2-2; D ambiguous. The CDR3 is made up of 17 amino acids. Germline V CDR1 and CDR2: SGHKS, YYEKEE (reference sequence). The V gene lost 0 bases and the J gene lost 3 bases, with 15 bases spanning the gap. The DNA of the CDR3 is TGTGCCAGCAGCTTGGCTCGGGTCCGATCGGACACCGGGGAGCTGTTTTTT. It encodes CASSLARVRSDTGELFF.

This clonotype was counted only a few times. The rearrangement joins TRBV28 to TRBJ1-2; the match to TRBD1 covers 7 bases. The CDR3 spans 14 residues. Germline V gene lookup returns CDR1 MDHEN and CDR2 SYDVKM. J was trimmed by 4 bases and V by 3 bases; bases with no gene match: 5. The CDR3 DNA reads as TGTGCCAGCAGTTTGATTCAGGGGGTCTATGGCTACACCTTC. Translation: CASSLIQGVYGYTF.

Regarding this clonotype: Being one base from a much bigger clone, this may be a read error. The DNA of the CDR3 is TGTGCCAGCAGTCTCACAGGGTACGGCAATCAGCCCCACCATTTT. Its translation is CASSLTGYGNQPHHF. The chain links TRBV6-1 to TRBJ1-5; the D gene is possibly TRBD1 (6 bases). Germline V gene lookup returns CDR1 MNHNS and CDR2 SASEGT. The CDR3 length is 15 residues.

The chain couples TRBV6-5 to TRBJ1-1; D is possibly TRBD1 (6 bases). Trimming removed 8 bases at V and 7 bases at J, with 14 bases between. Per germline, CDR1 MNHEY and CDR2 SVGAGI. The CDR3 length is 12 residues. The DNA of the CDR3 is TGTGCCAGCGCCAGAGTCAGGGGTGAAGCTTTCTTT. It encodes CASARVRGEAFF.

V and J are TRBV4-2 and TRBJ2-7, with 7 bases matching TRBD2. J was trimmed by 4 bases and V by 0 bases; bases with no gene match: 9. Looked up from germline, CDR1 is LGHNA and CDR2 is YNFKEQ. The CDR3 has 16 amino acids. CDR3 DNA sequence: TGTGCCAGCAGCCAAGAATCCAGCGGGGCCTTTTACGAGCAGTACTTC. This codes for CASSQESSGAFYEQYF.

V is TRBV18 and J is TRBJ2-3; D call uncertain. V lost 3 bases to trimming and J lost 5 bases, with 9 bases between them. The germline CDR1 and CDR2 sequences are KGHSH and LQKENI. The CDR3 covers 13 residues. CDR3 amino acids: CASSPDLLDTQYF. CDR3 in DNA: TGTGCCAGCTCACCTGACTTGTTAGATACGCAGTATTTT. Drawing the rest from reference TRBV18 and TRBJ2-3, the complete variable domain is NAGVMQNPRHLVRRRGQEARLRCSPMKGHSHVYWYRQLPEEGLKFMVYLQKENIIDESGMPKERFSAEFPKEGPSILRIQQVVRGDSAAYFCASSPDLLDTQYFGPGTRLTVL.

This clonotype was seen at least ten times. The J gene is TRBJ2-1, the V gene TRBV5-1; 15 nucleotides agree with TRBD2. CDR1 is SGHRS, CDR2 YFSETQ, per germline. V trimming: 4 bases; J trimming: 7 bases; junction bases outside the gene matches: 3. The CDR3 sequence is 15 residues long. CDR3 loop: CASSPGTSGRNEQFF. The CDR3 bases are TGCGCCAGCAGCCCCGGGACTAGCGGGAGGAATGAGCAGTTCTTC.

The V gene is TRBV3-1, the J gene TRBJ2-3; no clear D. The CDR3 has 17 residues. Trimming removed 4 bases at V and 0 bases at J, with 17 bases between. Germline V CDR1 and CDR2: LGHDT, YNNKEL (reference sequence). Written as DNA, the CDR3 is TGTGCCAGCAGCCCGCTTGGATGGCGATCTAGCACAGATACGCAGTATTTT. Amino acid sequence: CASSPLGWRSSTDTQYF.

The chain recombines TRBV6-5 with TRBJ2-7; D remains ambiguous. Germline V gives CDR1 MNHEY, CDR2 SVGAGI. Trimming removed 3 bases from V and 4 bases from J, with 13 bases in between. The CDR3 loop spans 14 amino acids. The DNA of the CDR3 is TGTGCCAGCAGTTATAGGGCTCCTATTTACGAGCAGTACTTC. Translated, it gives CASSYRAPIYEQYF.

This clonotype has only one observation. CDR3 DNA sequence: TGCAGTGCGGCCGGGACTTGGATGTTCTTC. This sequence encodes CSAAGTWMFF. V is TRBV20-1 and J is TRBJ2-1; maybe TRBD2 (6 bases). The length of the CDR3 is 10 residues. Germline lookup yields CDR1 DFQATT and CDR2 SNEGSKA (reference sequence). V lost 6 bases, J lost 15 bases, and 15 bases lay in between.

This clonotype was seen only a few times. The chain has TRBV18 and TRBJ1-2; D ambiguous. The germline gives CDR1 KGHSH, CDR2 LQKENI. The CDR3 runs to 13 residues. Trimming pared 2 bases from V and 8 bases from J, leaving 12 bases between. This CDR3 reads CASSPEHSAGYTF. CDR3 coding DNA: TGTGCCAGCTCACCAGAGCACTCTGCAGGCTACACCTTC.

The chain carries TRBV3-1 and TRBJ2-2, with D perhaps matching TRBD1 (5 bases). Looked up from germline, CDR1 is LGHDT and CDR2 is YNNKEL (reference sequence). The V gene lost 3 bases and the J gene lost 4 bases, with 18 bases spanning the gap. This CDR3 has 17 amino acids. The CDR3 protein is CASSQLTVNSPTGELFF. The CDR3 DNA is TGTGCCAGCAGCCAGCTGACAGTCAACTCCCCCACCGGGGAGCTGTTTTTT.

CDR3 DNA: TGTGCCAGCATGGCGGGGGGGCAGGGGGCCTGGAATGAGCAGTTCTTC. This gives the protein CASMAGGQGAWNEQFF. The rearrangement links TRBV27 to TRBJ2-1; a weak D match, TRBD2 (9 bases). The CDR3 extends over 16 amino acids. Germline V gives CDR1 MNHEY, CDR2 SMNVEV (reference sequence). V was clipped by 7 bases and J by 7 bases, with 23 bases between them.

The rearrangement links TRBV4-2 to TRBJ2-7, with D unresolved. Trimming took off 0 bases at V and 3 bases at J, with 9 bases between the two ends. Germline CDR1 is LGHNA and CDR2 is YNFKEQ. This CDR3 spans 14 amino acids. The CDR3 loop reads CASSQDGQVYEQYF. The CDR3 DNA reads as TGTGCCAGCAGCCAAGATGGGCAGGTCTACGAGCAGTACTTC.

The chain recombines TRBV12-3 or TRBV12-4 with TRBJ2-6; TRBD1 aligns across 7 bases. The CDR3 spans 16 residues. With 7 bases clipped from V and 5 bases from J, the junction kept 11 bases outside the gene matches. CDR3 bases: TGTGCCAGCACCGGGACAGCCCCCGGTTGGGCCAACGTCCTGACTTTC. It is translated as CASTGTAPGWANVLTF.

This clonotype was counted only a few times. V and J are TRBV12-3 or TRBV12-4 and TRBJ2-1; 14 bases are shared with TRBD2. V trimming: 6 bases; J trimming: 6 bases; junction bases outside the gene matches: 10. CDR3 length: 17 residues. The CDR3 sequence is CASSPGTSGSHLNEQFF. CDR3 DNA: TGTGCCAGCAGCCCAGGGACTAGCGGGAGCCACCTCAATGAGCAGTTCTTC.